This passage covers 10 T cell receptor beta chains from one sample sequenced in a study of cytomegalovirus exposure and HLA in healthy donors. Amplification used 60 Vbeta primers and 13 Jbeta primers. This table comes from immunoSEQ multiplex PCR, and its TCRdb copy is limited to in-frame clones, with some not included. Recorded for this sample: 200,000 to 250,000 clones. The sequenced sample consisted of PBMCs. The receptors stem from a girl aged 2-10 years in good health and CMV-seropositive.

The chain has TRBV19 and TRBJ2-1; the D gene is possibly TRBD2 (6 bases). Trimming shortened V by 1 base and J by 2 bases, and 12 bases separated the two germline ends. Germline-derived CDR1 and CDR2 are LNHDA and SQIVND (reference sequence). This CDR3 has 16 residues. CDR3 amino acids: CASSIVAGIPYNEQFF. The CDR3 bases are TGTGCCAGTAGTATAGTTGCGGGAATCCCCTACAATGAGCAGTTCTTC.

This sequence joins TRBV7-9 and TRBJ1-2; 7 nucleotides align to TRBD1. Looked up from germline, CDR1 is SEHNR and CDR2 is FQNEAQ (reference sequence). This CDR3 spans 12 amino acids. Trimming took 5 bases from V and 7 from J; bases not matched to a gene: 4. The CDR3 loop is CASSPQGGGYTF. In nucleotides, the CDR3 is TGTGCCAGCAGCCCTCAGGGGGGTGGCTACACCTTC. Using reference TRBV7-9 and TRBJ1-2 for the parts outside the CDR3, the full variable domain is DTGVSQNPRHKITKRGQNVTFRCDPISEHNRLYWYRQTLGQGPEFLTYFQNEAQLEKSRLLSDRFSAERPKGSFSTLEIQRTEQGDSAMYLCASSPQGGGYTFGSGTRLTVV.

The V gene is TRBV5-5, the J gene TRBJ2-3, with D perhaps TRBD1 (5 bases). This CDR3 is 14 amino acids long. From germline, CDR1 is SGHKS and CDR2 YYEKEE (reference sequence). V was clipped by 5 bases and J by 0 bases, with 10 bases between them. CDR3 loop: CASRGHTSTDTQYF. CDR3 nucleotide sequence: TGTGCCAGCAGAGGACACACTAGCACAGATACGCAGTATTTT. The full variable domain, its missing parts supplied by reference TRBV5-5 and TRBJ2-3, is DAGVTQSPTHLIKTRGQQVTLRCSPISGHKSVSWYQQVLGQGPQFIFQYYEKEERGRGNFPDRFSARQFPNYSSELNVNALLLGDSALYLCASRGHTSTDTQYFGPGTRLTVL.

V is TRBV28 and J is TRBJ1-2; D is unclear. Germline CDR1 and CDR2: MDHEN and SYDVKM. Trimming cost V 8 bases and J 5 bases, with 18 bases left between them. The CDR3 is 14 amino acids. The CDR3 bases are TGTGCCAGCTGCTTAGAGGTGAGCCGGTATGGCTACACCTTC. Its translation: CASCLEVSRYGYTF.

The V and J genes are TRBV27 and TRBJ2-7; TRBD2 agrees at 7 bases. This CDR3 spans 18 amino acids. V was pared by 0 bases and J by 2 bases, with 13 bases of the junction left unmatched. Germline assignment: CDR1 MNHEY and CDR2 SMNVEV (reference sequence). The CDR3 reads CASSLSPLAAPIPYEQYF. CDR3 coding DNA: TGTGCCAGCAGTTTATCTCCTCTAGCGGCACCGATACCCTACGAGCAGTACTTC.

The chain recombines TRBV2 with TRBJ1-2; TRBD1 aligns across 7 bases. The CDR3 runs to 16 residues. Trimming cost V 5 bases and J 4 bases; bases outside gene matches: 13. Looked up from germline, CDR1 is SNHLY and CDR2 is FYNNEI. CDR3 loop: CASSRKTGLNIYGYTF. For the CDR3, the DNA is TGTGCCAGCAGTAGAAAGACAGGGCTAAATATCTATGGCTACACCTTC.

The chain recombines TRBV5-4 with TRBJ2-5, with D possibly TRBD1 on 6 matching bases. V lost 1 base and J 5 bases, leaving 12 bases between the germline ends. There are 14 residues in the CDR3. From germline, CDR1 is SGHNT and CDR2 YYREEE (reference sequence). CDR3 region: CASSLKQGEETQYF. In DNA, the CDR3 is TGTGCCAGCAGCTTGAAACAGGGAGAGGAGACCCAGTACTTC.

The chain is built from TRBV19 and TRBJ2-4; TRBD2 aligns across 11 bases. CDR1 and CDR2 from the germline V gene are LNHDA and SQIVND (reference sequence). CDR3 length: 15 amino acids. V was pared by 6 bases and J by 6 bases, with 7 bases of the junction left unmatched. Written as DNA, the CDR3 is TGTGCCAGTAGGCGGTTAGCGGGAGGGGGAAACATTCAGTACTTC. Translation: CASRRLAGGGNIQYF.

The rearrangement joins TRBV27 to TRBJ2-7; 10 nucleotides agree with TRBD2. CDR1 and CDR2 from the germline V gene are MNHEY and SMNVEV (reference sequence). Losses at the gene ends were 1 base for V and 2 bases for J; bases not matched to a gene: 5. The CDR3 consists of 16 residues. The CDR3 bases are TGTGCCAGCAGTTTATGGGCTAGCGGGAGAACCTACGAGCAGTACTTC. It yields the protein CASSLWASGRTYEQYF.

This chain joins TRBV7-6 and TRBJ2-7; TRBD1 aligns across 9 bases. V trimming: 5 bases; J trimming: 3 bases; junction bases outside the gene matches: 8. The germline CDR1 and CDR2 sequences are SGHVS and FNYEAQ. This CDR3 region has 15 residues. The CDR3, as DNA: TGTGCCAGCAGCCCCACGGGACAGGGTATCTACGAGCAGTACTTC. As protein: CASSPTGQGIYEQYF.